In this sample, the clone carrying this T cell receptor beta chain turned up many times. cDNA molecules, individually, were tagged with unique molecular identifiers. MiXCR was run by TCRdb on the 5' RACE reads, yielding one entry per CDR3 protein. The sample lists fewer than 55,000 distinct CDR3 sequences; over 8% were seen once. This sample was included in a study of early T cells in non-severe SARS-CoV-2 infection. Per germline, CDR1 SNHLY and CDR2 FYNNEI. Trimming removed 10 bases at V and 5 bases at J, with 14 bases between. The CDR3 has 13 amino acids. Sequencing was done on a sample of whole blood. The gene calls are TRBV2 and TRBJ1-4, with TRBD1 as a possible D gene (5 bases). The sequence derives from an adult who was a healthcare worker with PCR-confirmed SARS-CoV-2 infection or an uninfected control (not recorded which). CDR3 coding DNA: TGTGCCACCGGGGGAATCGGGAATGAAAAACTGTTTTTT. It encodes CATGGIGNEKLFF.